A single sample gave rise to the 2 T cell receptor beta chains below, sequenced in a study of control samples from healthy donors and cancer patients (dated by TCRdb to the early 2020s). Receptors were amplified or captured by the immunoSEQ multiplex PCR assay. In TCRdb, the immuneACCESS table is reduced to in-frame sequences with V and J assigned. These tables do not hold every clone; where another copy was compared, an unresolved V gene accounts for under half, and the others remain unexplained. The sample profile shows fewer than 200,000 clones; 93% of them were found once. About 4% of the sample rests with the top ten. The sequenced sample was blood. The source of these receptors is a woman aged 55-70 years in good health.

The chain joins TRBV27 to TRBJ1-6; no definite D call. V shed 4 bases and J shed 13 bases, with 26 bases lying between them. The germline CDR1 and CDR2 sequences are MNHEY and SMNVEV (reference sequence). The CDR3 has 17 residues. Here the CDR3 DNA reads TGTGCCAGCAGTTCCCCCGGTGGGCCACCTACCTTTCGCCCCCTCCACTTT. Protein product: CASSSPGGPPTFRPLHF.

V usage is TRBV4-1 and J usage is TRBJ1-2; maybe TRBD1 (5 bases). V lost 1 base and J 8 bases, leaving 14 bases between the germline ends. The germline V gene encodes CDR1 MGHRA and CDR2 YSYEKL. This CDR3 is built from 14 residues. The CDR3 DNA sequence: TGCGCCAGCAGCCAAGGTGCTCCAGGGTCCGGCTACACCTTC. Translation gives CASSQGAPGSGYTF.